There are a few counts of the clone carrying this T cell receptor (beta chain). The data stem from a study of regulatory T cells in long-lasting Graves disease. The TCR beta library used iRepertoire HTBI primers with Arm-PCR amplification of CDR3. TCRdb independently ran MiXCR on the multiplex PCR reads; one entry per CDR3 protein. The profile shows 620,000 or so distinct CDR3 sequences, about 15% of them singletons. Time point given: newly diagnosed GD, antithyroid drugs for less than 3 months. PBMC RNA served as the TCR library source. These sequences were also reported in another study, on T cells in Graves' hyperthyroidism and ophthalmopathy.

The receptor was isolated from a woman aged 30 to 39 with Graves disease. The starting material was peripheral blood mononuclear cells (PBMCs), obtained at new diagnosis, from a patient treated with antithyroid drugs.

The CDR3 nucleotides read TGTGCCAGCGGAGGGGGGGCTCGATATTCACCCCTCCACTTT. Translating it yields CASGGGARYSPLHF. The V and J genes are TRBV9 and TRBJ1-6; TRBD1 is a possible D gene (6 bases). The V end was cut by 7 bases, the J end by 8 bases, with 16 bases between. The CDR3 runs to 14 residues. Per the germline V gene, CDR1 is SGDLS and CDR2 is YYNGEE.